A selection of T cell receptor beta chains follows, all from one sample in a study of blood T cell repertoires in COVID-19. Assay used: immunoSEQ multiplex PCR; TCRdb lists only in-frame clones, some missing. This table has approximately 47,000 clones, approximately 81% appearing once. The sequenced sample was peripheral blood. Receptors originate from a woman aged 55-69 years with acute or convalescent COVID-19. Both conserved end residues are part of each CDR3. Clone size, where shown, is once, few, many, or a class for clones that have expanded.

clone size: NA; V gene: TRBV29-1; CDR3 length: 13; CDR3 protein: CSVARVSTDTQYF
clone size: few; V gene: TRBV9; CDR3 length: 14; CDR3 protein: CASSVVAGLDGYTF
clone size: NA; V gene: TRBV14; CDR3 length: 14; CDR3 protein: CASSQRASGAKLFF
clone size: few; V gene: TRBV6-5; CDR3 length: 14; CDR3 protein: CASKPRVGAFEAFF
clone size: NA; V gene: TRBV5-4; CDR3 length: 15; CDR3 protein: CASSLLGQMNSPLHF
clone size: NA; V gene: TRBV10-2; CDR3 length: 17; CDR3 protein: CASRDPGTGGGNEKLFF
clone size: NA; V gene: TRBV2; CDR3 length: 14; CDR3 protein: CASSESQGFTEAFF
clone size: once; V gene: TRBV19; CDR3 length: 16; CDR3 protein: CASSILLAGGVHEQFF
clone size: NA; V gene: TRBV19; CDR3 length: 15; CDR3 protein: CASSPNRVTYNEQFF
clone size: NA; V gene: TRBV12-3/TRBV12-4; CDR3 length: 13; CDR3 protein: CATSRSSNQPQHF
clone size: NA; V gene: TRBV7-3; CDR3 length: 18; CDR3 protein: CASSLTPGLGWVNTEAFF
clone size: NA; V gene: TRBV5-1; CDR3 length: 13; CDR3 protein: CASSTGTTGEQYF
clone size: once; V gene: TRBV5-1; CDR3 length: 16; CDR3 protein: CASSQRTSGSTDTQYF
clone size: NA; V gene: TRBV28; CDR3 length: 12; CDR3 protein: CASSFEYTEAFF
clone size: once; V gene: TRBV4-3; CDR3 length: 15; CDR3 protein: CASSRDNGGGEKLFF
clone size: NA; V gene: TRBV6-5; CDR3 length: 16; CDR3 protein: CASSYSLAGGQNEQFF
clone size: once; V gene: TRBV12-2; CDR3 length: 16; CDR3 protein: CASRPEDSANTGELFF
clone size: NA; V gene: TRBV7-9; CDR3 length: 16; CDR3 protein: CASSPTGALNTDTQYF
clone size: NA; V gene: TRBV27; CDR3 length: 13; CDR3 protein: CASSTAFQETQYF
clone size: NA; V gene: TRBV7-9; CDR3 length: 17; CDR3 protein: CASSPFKGTRGGETQYF
clone size: NA; V gene: TRBV9; CDR3 length: 16; CDR3 protein: CASSISTVGFIYGYTF
clone size: NA; V gene: TRBV6-1; CDR3 length: 18; CDR3 protein: CASSDRVSGGAAYNEQFF
clone size: few; V gene: TRBV6-5; CDR3 length: 16; CDR3 protein: CASSYSGGNPDNEQFF
clone size: NA; V gene: TRBV7-9; CDR3 length: 14; CDR3 protein: CASSDMGGAVEQYF
clone size: NA; V gene: TRBV6-2/TRBV6-3; CDR3 length: 14; CDR3 protein: CASSPGLLGDTQYF
clone size: NA; V gene: TRBV10-3; CDR3 length: 13; CDR3 protein: CAISEAGNQPQHF
clone size: once; V gene: TRBV7-8; CDR3 length: 12; CDR3 protein: CASSAASGEQFF
clone size: NA; V gene: TRBV11-3; CDR3 length: 15; CDR3 protein: CASSSGGGVNTEAFF
clone size: NA; V gene: TRBV4-2; CDR3 length: 16; CDR3 protein: CASSQDTDREANVLTF
clone size: NA; V gene: TRBV3-1/TRBV3-2; CDR3 length: 15; CDR3 protein: CASSQDMTGQETQYF
clone size: NA; V gene: TRBV7-3; CDR3 length: 15; CDR3 protein: CASSSGQGVGTEAFF
clone size: NA; V gene: TRBV11-2; CDR3 length: 17; CDR3 protein: CASSFPTPSPGQETQYF
clone size: NA; V gene: TRBV5-6; CDR3 length: 15; CDR3 protein: CASSLWTRVADTQYF
clone size: NA; V gene: TRBV2; CDR3 length: 14; CDR3 protein: CASSERVSGNTIYF
clone size: NA; V gene: TRBV11-2; CDR3 length: 13; CDR3 protein: CATGQGGNTEAFF
clone size: NA; V gene: TRBV9; CDR3 length: 17; CDR3 protein: CASSARDRAAGGTEAFF
clone size: NA; V gene: TRBV5-1; CDR3 length: 12; CDR3 protein: CASSLAGDTQYF
clone size: NA; V gene: TRBV19; CDR3 length: 14; CDR3 protein: CASSIEGTEGGYTF
clone size: NA; V gene: TRBV5-8; CDR3 length: 17; CDR3 protein: CASSLALTGKSTGELFF
clone size: few; V gene: TRBV7-2; CDR3 length: 14; CDR3 protein: CASSLGLAGGEQYF